This note documents a single T cell receptor (beta chain) sequence. Its antigen is unidentified. V lost 5 bases to trimming and J lost 5 bases; unmatched junction nucleotides: 4. The CDR3 extends over 13 amino acids. Germline values: CDR1 SGHVS, CDR2 FNYEAQ. Data came from immunoSEQ multiplex PCR; TCRdb stores just in-frame clones and leaves some out. The sample yields some 2,100,000 clones, around 95% seen once. This entry is derived from a study of shared clonotypes between healthy human individuals. Study-wide findings and caveats: Clonotype sharing across several donors was observed for around 4.8% of naive CD4 clonotypes. Donor scarcity curtailed the genetic and exposure-history diversity represented herein.

The chain is built from TRBV7-6 and TRBJ2-5; 8 nucleotides align to TRBD1. Source material: naive CD4+ T cells sorted from blood. Subset reported: CD45RA+ positively selected. This clonotype was obtained from a man aged 18 to 35 in good health. In DNA, the CDR3 is TGTGCCAGCAGCAAATGGACAGGGGAGACCCAGTACTTC. It translates to CASSKWTGETQYF.